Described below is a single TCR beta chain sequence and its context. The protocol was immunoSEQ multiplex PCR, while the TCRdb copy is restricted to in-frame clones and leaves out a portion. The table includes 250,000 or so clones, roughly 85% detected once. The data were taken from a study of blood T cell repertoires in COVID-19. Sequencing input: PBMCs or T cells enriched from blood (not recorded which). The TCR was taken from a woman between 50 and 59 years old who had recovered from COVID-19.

For the CDR3, the DNA is TGTGCCAGCAGTGACCTAGCGGGTTCAGATACGCAGTATTTT. Translating gives CASSDLAGSDTQYF. The chain joins TRBV2 to TRBJ2-3, with 8 bases aligning to TRBD2. This CDR3 comprises 14 residues. Trimming removed 3 bases from V and 4 bases from J; junction bases left unmatched: 3. Looked up from germline, CDR1 is SNHLY and CDR2 is FYNNEI.